A selection of T cell receptor beta chains follows, all from one sample in a study of blood T cell repertoires in COVID-19. TCRdb keeps only in-frame clones here, not all; method: immunoSEQ multiplex PCR. The table includes some 140,000 clones, more than 75% detected once. Sequenced material: peripheral blood. The receptors were sampled from a man aged 60 to 69 who had recovered from COVID-19. The CDR3 runs from the conserved cysteine through the conserved F or W. Fields, in order: V gene, clone size, J gene, CDR3 length, D gene, CDR3 protein, CDR3 DNA. A D gene is named only where the DNA matches it firmly. The size field is filled for only some rows; it gives once, few, many or a size class.

>TRBV5-1|few|TRBJ2-2|13|-
CASSLGEAGELFF
TGCGCCAGCAGCCTGGGCGAGGCCGGGGAGCTGTTTTTT
>TRBV7-8|once|TRBJ1-1|14|TRBD1
CASMPGTVNTEAFF
TGTGCCAGCATGCCCGGGACAGTGAACACTGAAGCTTTCTTT
>TRBV7-2|-|TRBJ2-5|15|TRBD2
CASSLVAAGQETQYF
TGTGCCAGCAGCTTAGTTGCAGCGGGGCAAGAGACCCAGTACTTC
>TRBV19|-|TRBJ1-1|17|TRBD1
CASLPLRDSFMNTEAFF
TGTGCCAGTCTTCCCCTTCGGGACAGTTTCATGAACACTGAAGCTTTCTTT
>TRBV12-3/TRBV12-4|-|TRBJ2-7|11|-
CASTLSYEQYF
TGTGCCAGCACCCTGTCTTACGAGCAGTACTTC
>TRBV28|once|TRBJ2-3|11|-
CASSNTDTQYF
TGTGCCAGCAGCAACACAGATACGCAGTATTTT
>TRBV6-1|-|TRBJ1-6|15|-
CASSEARDYNSPLHF
TGTGCCAGCAGTGAAGCGAGGGACTATAATTCACCCCTCCACTTT
>TRBV29-1|-|TRBJ2-2|13|TRBD1
CSVGQGYTGELFF
TGCAGCGTCGGACAGGGTTACACCGGGGAGCTGTTTTTT
>TRBV10-3|-|TRBJ2-1|15|TRBD2
CANSNRTSGGNEQFF
TGTGCCAACTCGAACCGGACTAGCGGAGGGAATGAGCAGTTCTTC
>TRBV3-1/TRBV3-2|-|TRBJ2-7|14|-
CASSQDPSSYEQYF
TGTGCCAGCAGCCAAGATCCCAGCTCCTACGAGCAGTACTTC
>TRBV5-4|few|TRBJ1-2|16|TRBD1
CASSFDRGQLVRGYTF
TGTGCCAGCAGCTTCGACAGGGGGCAGCTCGTTCGCGGCTACACCTTC
>TRBV9|-|TRBJ1-6|15|-
CASSPIGAGDSPLHF
TGTGCCAGCAGCCCCATTGGCGCAGGTGATTCACCCCTCCACTTT
>TRBV5-4|-|TRBJ2-5|16|TRBD2
CASSPGTSGGGETQYF
TGTGCCAGCAGCCCCGGGACTAGCGGGGGTGGAGAGACCCAGTACTTC
>TRBV7-9|-|TRBJ2-5|15|-
CASSSMGTHEETQYF
TGTGCCAGCAGCTCTATGGGGACACACGAAGAGACCCAGTACTTC
>TRBV20-1|-|TRBJ2-3|14|TRBD2
CSASWTSGRDTQYF
TGCAGTGCTAGTTGGACTAGCGGGAGAGATACGCAGTATTTT
>TRBV28|-|TRBJ1-5|13|-
CASSPDSNQPQHF
TGTGCCAGCAGCCCAGATAGCAATCAGCCCCAGCATTTT
>TRBV10-3|-|TRBJ1-5|13|-
CAITSDSNQPQHF
TGTGCCATCACCTCAGATAGCAATCAGCCCCAGCATTTT
>TRBV5-1|-|TRBJ2-7|14|TRBD2
CASSGLANSYEQYF
TGCGCCAGCTCGGGACTAGCGAATTCCTACGAGCAGTACTTC
>TRBV28|once|TRBJ1-3|14|-
CAAHGSGRRNTIYF
TGTGCCGCCCACGGATCGGGGAGGAGAAACACCATATATTTT
>TRBV27|-|TRBJ1-1|19|-
CASSPRGHLKTTMNTEAFF
TGTGCCAGCAGTCCAAGGGGACACCTTAAAACCACTATGAACACTGAAGCTTTCTTT
>TRBV5-1|-|TRBJ2-1|16|-
CASSLEWGSSYNEQFF
TGCGCCAGCAGCTTGGAGTGGGGCAGCTCCTACAATGAGCAGTTCTTC
>TRBV21-1|-|TRBJ2-7|18|-
CASSPEPPTGTVVSEQYF
TGTGCCAGCAGCCCCGAGCCCCCGACCGGGACAGTAGTTTCCGAGCAGTACTTC
>TRBV5-5|-|TRBJ2-7|13|TRBD1
CASSLATGSEQYF
TGTGCCAGCAGCTTGGCGACAGGGTCCGAGCAGTACTTC
>TRBV2|-|TRBJ2-7|11|-
CASRLAYEQYF
TGTGCCAGCAGACTAGCCTACGAGCAGTACTTC
>TRBV19|few|TRBJ1-2|15|-
CASRKDGEDGEGYTF
TGTGCCAGTAGGAAAGACGGTGAGGACGGGGAAGGCTACACCTTC
>TRBV7-2|-|TRBJ1-6|16|TRBD1
CASSRQGFAYNSPLHF
TGTGCCAGCAGTCGACAGGGGTTCGCCTATAATTCACCCCTCCACTTT
>TRBV6-5|-|TRBJ2-7|15|-
CASSYADSPSYEQYF
TGTGCCAGCAGTTACGCGGACTCACCCTCCTACGAGCAGTACTTC
>TRBV15|-|TRBJ1-4|16|-
CATSRDVGARNEKLFF
TGTGCCACCAGCAGAGATGTGGGGGCGCGGAATGAAAAACTGTTTTTT
>TRBV19|-|TRBJ1-1|16|TRBD1
CASSTRQGGMNTEAFF
TGTGCCAGTAGTACGAGACAGGGGGGAATGAACACTGAAGCTTTCTTT
>TRBV11-2|-|TRBJ2-7|14|TRBD2
CASSLVDRGGEQYF
TGTGCCAGCAGCTTAGTAGATCGGGGGGGCGAGCAGTACTTC
>TRBV5-1|-|TRBJ1-1|15|TRBD1
CASSLVGTGNTEAFF
TGCGCCAGCAGCTTGGTGGGGACAGGGAACACTGAAGCTTTCTTT
>TRBV2|once|TRBJ1-2|14|TRBD1
CASSEGQGAYGYTF
TGTGCCAGCAGTGAGGGACAGGGGGCCTACGGCTACACCTTC
>TRBV18|-|TRBJ2-2|18|TRBD2
CASSPKAPERGNTGELFF
TGTGCCAGCTCACCAAAGGCTCCTGAGCGGGGCAACACCGGGGAGCTGTTTTTT
>TRBV30|few|TRBJ1-4|15|TRBD1
CAWKGQRGRDEKLFF
TGTGCCTGGAAGGGACAGCGAGGGAGAGACGAAAAACTGTTTTTT
>TRBV15|-|TRBJ2-7|15|-
CATSTWDNWGYEQYF
TGTGCCACCAGCACCTGGGACAATTGGGGCTACGAGCAGTACTTC
>TRBV6-5|once|TRBJ1-5|13|-
CASSYSGDQPQHF
TGTGCCAGCAGTTACTCCGGGGATCAGCCCCAGCATTTT
>TRBV6-5|-|TRBJ2-7|14|TRBD1
CASSLQGISYEQYF
TGTGCCAGCAGTTTACAGGGGATCTCCTACGAGCAGTACTTC
>TRBV2|few|TRBJ1-1|14|-
CASSDATRNTEAFF
TGTGCCAGCAGTGATGCCACTAGGAACACTGAAGCTTTCTTT
>TRBV2|-|TRBJ1-1|12|TRBD1
CASRDRATEAFF
TGTGCCAGCAGGGACAGGGCCACTGAAGCTTTCTTT
>TRBV27|few|TRBJ2-1|14|-
CASSFPGLHNEQFF
TGTGCCAGCAGTTTTCCGGGACTCCACAATGAGCAGTTCTTC
>TRBV11-2|-|TRBJ1-6|15|-
CASSPPGLGNSPLHF
TGTGCCAGCAGCCCCCCGGGACTGGGAAATTCACCCCTCCACTTT
>TRBV5-6|-|TRBJ2-1|17|TRBD2
CASSFLTSGSDNNEQFF
TGTGCCAGCAGCTTCCTGACTAGCGGGAGTGACAACAATGAGCAGTTCTTC
>TRBV18|-|TRBJ2-3|11|-
CASSPQDTQYF
TGTGCCAGCTCACCTCAGGATACGCAGTATTTT
>TRBV2|few|TRBJ2-7|14|-
CASSDSINSYEQYF
TGTGCCAGCAGTGATAGCATCAATTCCTACGAGCAGTACTTC
>TRBV4-1|few|TRBJ1-5|16|TRBD1
CASGPGDRGINQPQHF
TGCGCCAGCGGACCCGGGGACAGGGGAATCAATCAGCCCCAGCATTTT
>TRBV10-3|-|TRBJ2-7|14|TRBD1
CAISEAGGSYEQYF
TGTGCCATCAGTGAGGCAGGGGGCTCCTACGAGCAGTACTTC
>TRBV6-1|few|TRBJ1-4|14|-
CASSERGNNEKLFF
TGTGCCAGCAGTGAAAGGGGCAACAATGAAAAACTGTTTTTT
>TRBV28|once|TRBJ1-6|15|-
CASRYRSSYNSPLHF
TGTGCCAGCCGTTACAGGAGCTCCTATAATTCACCCCTCCACTTT
>TRBV5-5|-|TRBJ2-7|14|TRBD2
CASSPQIAGNEQYF
TGTGCCAGCAGCCCCCAAATAGCGGGTAACGAGCAGTACTTC
>TRBV21-1|-|TRBJ1-1|18|-
CASSKGRGDRGLDTEAFF
TGTGCCAGCAGCAAAGGAAGGGGGGACAGGGGGTTGGACACTGAAGCTTTCTTT